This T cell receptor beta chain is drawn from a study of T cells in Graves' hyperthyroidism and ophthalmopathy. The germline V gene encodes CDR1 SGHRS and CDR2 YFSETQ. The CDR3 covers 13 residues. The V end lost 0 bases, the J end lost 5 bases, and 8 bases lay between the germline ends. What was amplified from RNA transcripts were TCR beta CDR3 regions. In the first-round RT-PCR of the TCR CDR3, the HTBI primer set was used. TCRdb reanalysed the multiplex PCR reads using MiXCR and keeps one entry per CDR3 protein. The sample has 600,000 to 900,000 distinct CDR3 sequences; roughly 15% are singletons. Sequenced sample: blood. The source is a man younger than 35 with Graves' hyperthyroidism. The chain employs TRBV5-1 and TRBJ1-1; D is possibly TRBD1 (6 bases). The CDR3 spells CASSLGQETEAFF. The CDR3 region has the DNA TGCGCCAGCAGCTTGGGACAGGAGACTGAAGCTTTCTTT.